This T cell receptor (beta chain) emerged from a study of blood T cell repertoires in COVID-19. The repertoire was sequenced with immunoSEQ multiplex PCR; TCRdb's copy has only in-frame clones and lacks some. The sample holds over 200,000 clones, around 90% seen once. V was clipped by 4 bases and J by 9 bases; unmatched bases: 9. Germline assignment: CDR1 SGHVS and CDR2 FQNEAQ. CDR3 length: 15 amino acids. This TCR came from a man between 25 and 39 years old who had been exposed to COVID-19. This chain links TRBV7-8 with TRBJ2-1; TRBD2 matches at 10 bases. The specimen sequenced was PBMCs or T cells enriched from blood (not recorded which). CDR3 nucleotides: TGTGCCAGCAGCTATTACTCAGCGGGGGGGCTTGAGCAGTTCTTC. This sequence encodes CASSYYSAGGLEQFF.